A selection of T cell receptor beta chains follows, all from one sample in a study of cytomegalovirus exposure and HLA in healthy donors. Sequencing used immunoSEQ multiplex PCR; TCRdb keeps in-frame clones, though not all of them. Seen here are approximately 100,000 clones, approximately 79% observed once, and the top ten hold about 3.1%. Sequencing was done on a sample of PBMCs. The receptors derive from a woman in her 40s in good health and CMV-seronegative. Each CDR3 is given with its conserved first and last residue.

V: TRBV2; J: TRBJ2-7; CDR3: CASRELTGEQYF
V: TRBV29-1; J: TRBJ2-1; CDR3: CSVDSEGTSGRGNEQFF
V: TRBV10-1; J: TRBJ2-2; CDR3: CASSELATNTGELFF
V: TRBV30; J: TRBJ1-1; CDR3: CAWSVQSQEAFF
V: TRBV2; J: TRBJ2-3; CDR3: CASTRFTTDTQYF
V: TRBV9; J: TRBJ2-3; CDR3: CASSVASGRRDTQYF
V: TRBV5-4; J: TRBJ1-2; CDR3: CASSHGDREFDYGYTF
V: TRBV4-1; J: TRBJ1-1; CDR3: CASSQDRWGDTEAFF
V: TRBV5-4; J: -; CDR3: CASSLDTGTATYEQYF
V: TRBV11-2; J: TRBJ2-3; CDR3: CASSFLGRDTDTQYF
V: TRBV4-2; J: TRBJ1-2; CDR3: CASSQGPQNYGYTF
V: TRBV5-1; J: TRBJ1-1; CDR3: CASSSGTGLLNTEAFF
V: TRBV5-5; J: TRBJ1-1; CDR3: CASSLDGANTEAFF
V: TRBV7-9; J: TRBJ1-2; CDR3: CASSPQTGHGYTF
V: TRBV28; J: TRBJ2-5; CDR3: CASSFISGLETQYF
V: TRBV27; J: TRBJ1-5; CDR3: CASSLVGTGAHQPQHF
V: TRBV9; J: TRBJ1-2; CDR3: CASSGRDRVAPNYGYTF
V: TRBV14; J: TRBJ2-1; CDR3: CASSQSGGRNEQFF
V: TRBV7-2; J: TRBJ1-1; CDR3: CASSLVGATEAFF
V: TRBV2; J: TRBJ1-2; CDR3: CASSSGASTKTYGYTF
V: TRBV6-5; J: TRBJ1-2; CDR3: CASSHRGSPNYGYTF
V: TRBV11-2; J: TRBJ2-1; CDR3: CASSSRGTGGDEQFF
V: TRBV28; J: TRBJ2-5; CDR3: CASSLLAGGQETQYF
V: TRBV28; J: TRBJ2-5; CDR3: CASSLQGARETQYF
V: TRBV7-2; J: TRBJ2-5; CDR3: CASSLPGRGGETQYF
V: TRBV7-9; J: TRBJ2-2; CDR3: CSSSLYTGELFF
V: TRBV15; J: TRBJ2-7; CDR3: CATSRDTDSQQYF
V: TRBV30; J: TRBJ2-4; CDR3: CAWRAVAKNIQYF
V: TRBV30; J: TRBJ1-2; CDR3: CATQGEGIKRNYGYTF
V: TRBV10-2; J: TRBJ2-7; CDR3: CASSERRDFRYEQYF
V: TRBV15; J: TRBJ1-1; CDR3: CATSGRVRFVGGTEAFF
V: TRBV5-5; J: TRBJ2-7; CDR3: CASSSPGTGSYEQYF
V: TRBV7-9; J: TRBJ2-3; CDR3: CASSQDSSSTDTQYF
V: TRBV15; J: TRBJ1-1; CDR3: CATSRVGQRKAFF
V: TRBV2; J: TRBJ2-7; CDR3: CASTAGHYVEQYF
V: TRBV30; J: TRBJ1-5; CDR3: CAWSGTGRNQPQHF
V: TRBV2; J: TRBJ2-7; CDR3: CASRSGTGFYEQYF
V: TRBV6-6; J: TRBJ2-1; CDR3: CASRSVLGEAQNEQFF